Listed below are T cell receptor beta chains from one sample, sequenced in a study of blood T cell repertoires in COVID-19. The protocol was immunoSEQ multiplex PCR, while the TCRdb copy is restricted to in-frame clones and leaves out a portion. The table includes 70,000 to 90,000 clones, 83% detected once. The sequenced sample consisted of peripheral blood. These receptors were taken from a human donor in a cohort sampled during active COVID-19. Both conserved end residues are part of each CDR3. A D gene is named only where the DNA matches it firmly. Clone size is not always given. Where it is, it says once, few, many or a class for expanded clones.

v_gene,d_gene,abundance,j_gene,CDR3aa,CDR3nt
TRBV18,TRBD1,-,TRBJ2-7,CASSDRVGYEQYF,TGTGCCAGCTCTGACAGGGTAGGGTACGAGCAGTACTTC
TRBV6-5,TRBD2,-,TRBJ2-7,CASSYSTGGEQYF,TGTGCCAGCAGTTACTCGACGGGGGGCGAGCAGTACTTC
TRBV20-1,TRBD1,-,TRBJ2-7,CSADKQGSAF,TGCAGTGCGGACAAACAGGGGAGTGCCTTC
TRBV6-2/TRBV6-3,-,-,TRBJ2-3,CASSSADTQYF,TGTGCCAGCAGCAGCGCAGATACGCAGTATTTT
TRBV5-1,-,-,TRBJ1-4,CASSLVPRRGGATNEKLFF,TGCGCCAGCAGCTTGGTGCCTCGGCGTGGGGGGGCGACTAATGAAAAACTGTTTTTT
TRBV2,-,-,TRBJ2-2,CASNQGNTGELFF,TGTGCCAGCAATCAGGGAAACACCGGGGAGCTGTTTTTT
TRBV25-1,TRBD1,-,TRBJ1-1,CASSELGQGNTEAFF,TGTGCCAGCAGTGAATTGGGACAGGGGAACACTGAAGCTTTCTTT
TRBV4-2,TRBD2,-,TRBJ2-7,CASSQGPSGAYSYEQYF,TGTGCCAGCAGCCAAGGGCCTAGCGGGGCCTACTCCTACGAGCAGTACTTC
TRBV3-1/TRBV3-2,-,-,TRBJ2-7,CASSQSTESSYEQYF,TGTGCCAGCAGCCAATCGACGGAGAGCTCCTACGAGCAGTACTTC
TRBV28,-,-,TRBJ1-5,CASSTSGNRQPQHF,TGTGCCAGCAGCACCTCGGGTAACCGGCAGCCCCAGCATTTT
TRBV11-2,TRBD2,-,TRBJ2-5,CASSPLTWEGQQTQYF,TGTGCCAGCAGCCCCCTGACGTGGGAGGGTCAGCAGACCCAGTACTTC
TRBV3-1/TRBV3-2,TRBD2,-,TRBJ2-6,CASSRYVAGAFSGANVLTF,TGTGCCAGCAGCCGGTACGTAGCGGGGGCCTTCTCTGGGGCCAACGTCCTGACTTTC
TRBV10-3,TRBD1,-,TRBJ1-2,CAISDSRDRGYGYTF,TGTGCCATCAGTGACTCCCGGGACAGGGGTTACGGCTACACCTTC
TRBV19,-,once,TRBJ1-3,CASRILPGGSGNTIYF,TGTGCCAGTAGAATACTCCCCGGGGGATCTGGAAACACCATATATTTT
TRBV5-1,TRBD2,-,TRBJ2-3,CASSLRGGRTDTQYF,TGCGCCAGCAGCTTACGGGGGGGCCGGACAGATACGCAGTATTTT
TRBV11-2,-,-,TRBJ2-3,CASSTQRASTDTQYF,TGTGCCAGCAGCACCCAGCGTGCTAGCACAGATACGCAGTATTTT
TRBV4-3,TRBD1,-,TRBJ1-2,CASSQEFDRDYGYTF,TGCGCCAGCAGCCAAGAGTTCGACAGGGACTATGGCTACACCTTC
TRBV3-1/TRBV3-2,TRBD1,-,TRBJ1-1,CASSQARQGNTEAFF,TGTGCCAGCAGCCAAGCCCGACAGGGTAACACTGAAGCTTTCTTT
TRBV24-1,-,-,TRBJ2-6,CATSGASGTYGANVLTF,TGTGCCACCAGTGGAGCGTCCGGGACATACGGGGCCAACGTCCTGACTTTC
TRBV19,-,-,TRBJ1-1,CASSIPGQTTEAFF,TGTGCCAGTAGTATCCCAGGACAAACCACTGAAGCTTTCTTT
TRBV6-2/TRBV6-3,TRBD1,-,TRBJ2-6,CASSWRDRESPGANVLTF,TGTGCCAGCAGTTGGAGGGACAGGGAGTCCCCTGGGGCCAACGTCCTGACTTTC
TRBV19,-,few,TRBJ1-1,CASSGYTGDTEAFF,TGTGCCAGTAGTGGCTACACGGGGGACACTGAAGCTTTCTTT
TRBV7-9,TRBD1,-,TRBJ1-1,CASSPILTGLPGMNTEAFF,TGTGCCAGCAGCCCAATTTTGACAGGGCTACCCGGGATGAACACTGAAGCTTTCTTT
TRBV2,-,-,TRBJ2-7,CASTYHTYEQYF,TGTGCCAGCACCTATCATACCTACGAGCAGTACTTC
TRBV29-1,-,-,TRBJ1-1,CSVQGGTEAFF,TGCAGCGTACAGGGTGGCACTGAAGCTTTCTTT
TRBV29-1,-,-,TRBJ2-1,CSVGTGAEQFF,TGCAGCGTAGGCACGGGAGCTGAGCAGTTCTTC
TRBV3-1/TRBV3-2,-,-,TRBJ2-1,CASSQALARNNEQFF,TGTGCCAGCAGCCAAGCCCTAGCGAGAAACAATGAGCAGTTCTTC
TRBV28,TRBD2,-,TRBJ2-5,CASISAGSETQYF,TGTGCCAGCATCTCAGCGGGATCTGAGACCCAGTACTTC
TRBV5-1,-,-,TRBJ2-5,CASSLAGGRETQYF,TGCGCCAGCAGCTTGGCCGGGGGTCGGGAGACCCAGTACTTC
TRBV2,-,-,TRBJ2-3,CASSEISGASTDTQYF,TGTGCCAGCAGTGAAATCTCCGGAGCTAGCACAGATACGCAGTATTTT
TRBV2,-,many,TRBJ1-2,CASSVTPSDGYTF,TGTGCCAGCAGTGTGACTCCGTCCGATGGCTACACCTTC
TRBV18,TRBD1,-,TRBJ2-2,CASSRTGATETGELFF,TGTGCCAGCTCACGTACAGGGGCCACCGAAACCGGGGAGCTGTTTTTT
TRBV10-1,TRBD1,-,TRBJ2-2,CASSKSQGATFGELFF,TGCGCCAGCAGTAAGTCGCAGGGGGCGACTTTCGGGGAGCTGTTTTTT
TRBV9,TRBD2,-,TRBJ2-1,CASSATGTSRNNEQFF,TGTGCCAGCAGCGCTACCGGGACTAGCAGGAACAATGAGCAGTTCTTC
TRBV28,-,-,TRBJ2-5,CASSFTFGTGRETQYF,TGTGCCAGCAGTTTCACCTTTGGGACGGGGAGGGAGACCCAGTACTTC
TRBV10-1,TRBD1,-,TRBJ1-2,CASSPGQGWIDGYTF,TGCGCCAGTTCTCCGGGACAGGGTTGGATTGATGGCTACACCTTC
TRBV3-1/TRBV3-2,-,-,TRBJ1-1,CASSPTDRVAFF,TGTGCCAGCAGCCCCACCGATAGAGTAGCTTTCTTT
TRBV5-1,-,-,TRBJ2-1,CASSLAVSSYNEQFF,TGCGCCAGCAGCTTGGCGGTGAGCTCCTACAATGAGCAGTTCTTC